The clone carrying this T cell receptor beta chain was seen at least ten times. The antigen is not known. The data were produced by immunoSEQ multiplex PCR, yet TCRdb's version contains in-frame clones alone and is incomplete. The table lists roughly 40,000 clones, no singletons, with around 2.8% in the top ten. The data originate from a study of T cell clonality in common variable immunodeficiency. Study-wide results and limits: Shared TCRbeta clones were fewer between CVID subjects than controls. Compared with healthy controls, CVID subjects showed increased TCRbeta clonality, mostly in about a third.

Both groups were predominantly of Caucasian heritage. Donors gave about 5 to 9 ml heparinized peripheral whole blood. The sequenced material came from peripheral blood mononuclear cells. The clonotype was recovered from a person aged 18 to 75 in good health.

Here the CDR3 reads CAISAGTGELFF. The sequenced CDR3 bases are TGTGCCATCAGCGCCGGGACCGGGGAG. This sequence joins TRBV10-3 and TRBJ2-2; no clear D gene. Sequencing ends 3 residues short of the CDR3 end; the germline J gene provides the rest. Germline V CDR1 and CDR2: ENHRY, SYGVKD. CDR3 length equals 12 residues. The ends were cut back, 6 bases at V and 5 bases at J, with 7 bases in the middle.